The subject of this entry is one TCR beta chain. TCRdb keeps only in-frame clones here, not all; method: immunoSEQ multiplex PCR. The sample lists more than 200,000 clones; over 70% were seen once. This sample was taken from a study of blood T cell repertoires in COVID-19. Study-level background: Acute and convalescent COVID-19 specimens originated in the United States, Italy and Spain. PBMCs, B-cell-depleted T cells, or T cells were the source of the cDNA or gDNA that made up the material.

Sequenced material: peripheral blood. This clonotype was sampled from an elderly woman with acute or convalescent COVID-19.

The CDR3 reads CASSIARGLSGNTIYF. As DNA, the CDR3 is TGTGCCAGTAGTATCGCCAGGGGCCTATCTGGAAACACCATATATTTT. This sequence joins TRBV19 and TRBJ1-3; D possibly corresponds to TRBD1 (6 bases). The CDR3 spans 16 residues. The germline gives CDR1 LNHDA, CDR2 SQIVND (reference sequence). V lost 3 bases to trimming and J lost 1 base, with 13 bases between them.